These 13 T cell receptor beta chains originate from one sample sequenced in a study of cytomegalovirus exposure and HLA in healthy donors. Primers included in the PCR were 60 Vbeta and 13 Jbeta primers. Sequencing was performed with immunoSEQ multiplex PCR; in TCRdb, only in-frame clones are kept and a portion is missing. Of fewer than 200,000 clones listed, around 68% are singletons. What was sequenced was PBMCs. The receptor set was obtained from a man aged 50-59 years in good health and CMV-seronegative.

This chain joins TRBV2 and TRBJ2-5; a possible D gene is TRBD2 (6 bases). Germline values: CDR1 SNHLY, CDR2 FYNNEI. The ends were cut back, 8 bases at V and 3 bases at J, with 16 bases in the middle. The CDR3 has 14 residues. CDR3 sequence: CASRIGRREETQYF. DNA for the CDR3: TGTGCCAGCCGGATTGGACGGAGGGAAGAGACCCAGTACTTC.

The V gene is TRBV7-9, the J gene TRBJ2-3; D not resolved. Germline V gene data show CDR1 as SEHNR and CDR2 as FQNEAQ (reference sequence). CDR3 size: 14 residues. V was cut by 0 bases and J by 3 bases, with 7 bases left in between. CDR3 amino acids: CASSLARQTDTQYF. The DNA for the CDR3 is TGTGCCAGCAGCTTAGCGCGGCAGACAGATACGCAGTATTTT. The complete variable domain, with remaining parts taken from reference TRBV7-9 and TRBJ2-3, reads DTGVSQNPRHKITKRGQNVTFRCDPISEHNRLYWYRQTLGQGPEFLTYFQNEAQLEKSRLLSDRFSAERPKGSFSTLEIQRTEQGDSAMYLCASSLARQTDTQYFGPGTRLTVL.

The chain couples TRBV6-1 to TRBJ2-3, with D maybe TRBD2 (6 bases). The length of the CDR3 is 16 residues. V shed 4 bases and J shed 7 bases, with 21 bases lying between them. Germline V gene sequence: CDR1 MNHNS, CDR2 SASEGT. CDR3 residues: CASSGLGAGSTYTQYF. The CDR3 nucleotides read TGTGCCAGCAGTGGACTAGGAGCGGGCTCGACCTATACGCAGTATTTT.

The chain is built from TRBV10-2 and TRBJ1-1, with TRBD1 matching over 7 bases. The germline gives CDR1 WSHSY, CDR2 SAAADI. The CDR3 covers 13 residues. V shed 8 bases, J shed 3 bases, and the junction held 6 bases outside the gene matches. The CDR3 is CASGQGGDTEAFF. CDR3 nucleotides: TGCGCCAGCGGCCAGGGGGGAGACACTGAAGCTTTCTTT.

The chain joins TRBV28 to TRBJ2-6; TRBD1 matches at 8 bases. The CDR3 is 16 residues long. Germline CDR1 MDHEN, CDR2 SYDVKM. With 5 bases clipped from V and 2 bases from J, the junction kept 5 bases outside the gene matches. The CDR3 nucleotides read TGTGCCAGCAGTCTTCCCAGGGGGCCTGGGGCCAACGTCCTGACTTTC. It specifies CASSLPRGPGANVLTF.

CDR3 in DNA: TGCGCCAGCAGCCAAGTTACGGACAGGGGTTCCAATGAGCAGTTCTTC. Its protein product is CASSQVTDRGSNEQFF. V usage is TRBV4-1 and J usage is TRBJ2-1; 9 bases line up with TRBD1. Germline-derived CDR1 and CDR2 are MGHRA and YSYEKL. Losses at the gene ends were 1 base for V and 6 bases for J; bases not matched to a gene: 7. This CDR3 has 16 residues.

J is TRBJ1-1 and V is TRBV7-9, with D maybe TRBD1 (6 bases). The CDR3 contains 15 residues. CDR1 and CDR2 from the germline V gene are SEHNR and FQNEAQ (reference sequence). Trimming pared 1 base from V and 5 bases from J, leaving 14 bases between. The CDR3 region is CASSLGGQGRTEAFF. The DNA of the CDR3 is TGTGCCAGCAGCTTAGGGGGGCAGGGGCGGACTGAAGCTTTCTTT.

DNA for the CDR3: TGTGCCAGCAGTCCCCTTCGGTCCGAGGACTATGGCTACACCTTC. Protein sequence: CASSPLRSEDYGYTF. V is TRBV6-1 and J is TRBJ1-2; D remains unclear. Trimming took off 5 bases at V and 3 bases at J, with 16 bases between the two ends. Germline CDR1 MNHNS, CDR2 SASEGT. The CDR3 consists of 15 residues.

This clone was detected once. The chain has TRBV7-8 and TRBJ2-5, with a weak D call TRBD1 (5 bases). Germline V gives CDR1 SGHVS, CDR2 FQNEAQ. The CDR3 runs 13 residues. V lost 2 bases and J 2 bases, leaving 6 bases between the germline ends. As DNA, the CDR3 is TGTGCCAGCAGCTTAAACAGGCAAGAGACCCAGTACTTC. It is translated as CASSLNRQETQYF.

Concerning this clone: The sample has other DNA sequences that encode this CDR3 too. The V call is TRBV27, the J call TRBJ1-6; 7 bases line up with TRBD1. Germline CDR1 reads MNHEY; CDR2 reads SMNVEV (reference sequence). The CDR3 covers 15 residues. V lost 3 bases to trimming and J lost 13 bases; unmatched junction nucleotides: 12. CDR3: CASSFQTGTGSPLHF. The DNA for the CDR3 is TGTGCCAGCAGTTTTCAGACAGGGACCGGTTCGCCCCTCCACTTT.

V is TRBV9 and J is TRBJ1-1, with D unclear. V gave up 4 bases and J gave up 0 bases, with 10 bases separating them. This CDR3 comprises 14 residues. Germline-derived CDR1 and CDR2 are SGDLS and YYNGEE. CDR3 DNA: TGTGCCAGCAGCCCCGGCGGGTTGAACACTGAAGCTTTCTTT. Protein product: CASSPGGLNTEAFF.

The chain has TRBV7-8 and TRBJ1-4; 8 bases are a match to TRBD1. V gave up 5 bases and J gave up 5 bases; unmatched junction bases: 4. CDR1 is SGHVS and CDR2 is FQNEAQ in the germline V gene. CDR3 length: 14 residues. CDR3 coding DNA: TGTGCCAGCAGCCGGGACAGGCGGAATGAAAAACTGTTTTTT. Translating it yields CASSRDRRNEKLFF.

V gene TRBV4-3 combines with J gene TRBJ2-4, with 8 nucleotides matching TRBD1. V lost 4 bases, J lost 7 bases, and 6 bases stayed unmatched. Germline V gene data show CDR1 as LGHNA and CDR2 as YSLEER. There are 14 residues in the CDR3. Here the CDR3 reads CASSPLTGENIQYF. CDR3 bases: TGCGCCAGCAGCCCCTTGACAGGGGAGAACATTCAGTACTTC.